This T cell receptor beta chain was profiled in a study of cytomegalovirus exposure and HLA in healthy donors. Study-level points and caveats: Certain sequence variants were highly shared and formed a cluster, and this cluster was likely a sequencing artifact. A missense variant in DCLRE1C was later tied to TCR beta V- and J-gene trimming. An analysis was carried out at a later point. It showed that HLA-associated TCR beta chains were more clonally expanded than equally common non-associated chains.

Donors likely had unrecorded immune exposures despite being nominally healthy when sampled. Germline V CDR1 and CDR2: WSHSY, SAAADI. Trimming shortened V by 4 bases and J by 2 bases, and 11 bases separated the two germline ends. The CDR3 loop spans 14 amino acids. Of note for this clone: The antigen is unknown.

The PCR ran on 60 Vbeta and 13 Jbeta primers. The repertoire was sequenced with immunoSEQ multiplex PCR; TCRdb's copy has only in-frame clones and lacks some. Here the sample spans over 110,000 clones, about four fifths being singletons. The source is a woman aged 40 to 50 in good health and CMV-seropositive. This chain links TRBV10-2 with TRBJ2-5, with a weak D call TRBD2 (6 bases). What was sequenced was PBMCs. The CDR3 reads CASSGGGPQETQYF. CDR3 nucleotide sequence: TGCGCCAGCAGTGGGGGAGGCCCTCAAGAGACCCAGTACTTC.